This T cell receptor beta chain was retrieved from a study of T cells in Graves' hyperthyroidism and ophthalmopathy. There were TCR beta CDR3 regions amplified from RNA transcripts. When the TCR CDR3 underwent first-round RT-PCR, the HTBI primer set was used. One entry per CDR3 protein results from TCRdb running MiXCR on the multiplex PCR reads. The top ten clones hold 9.2% of a sample with about 360,000 distinct CDR3 sequences, 13% of them seen once. Germline CDR1 and CDR2: MDHEN and SYDVKM. The CDR3 is 12 amino acids. Trimming removed 3 bases from V and 5 bases from J, with 7 bases in between. This clonotype was observed at least ten times.

The rearrangement uses TRBV28 and TRBJ1-1; D remains unclear. The source of this sequence is a woman under 30 with Graves' hyperthyroidism. Input material: blood. DNA for the CDR3: TGTGCCAGCAGTTTGTATCAGACTGAAGCTTTCTTT. This sequence encodes CASSLYQTEAFF.